These T cell receptor beta chains were read from a single sample in a study of T cells in Graves' hyperthyroidism and ophthalmopathy. A single record per CDR3 protein comes from TCRdb applying MiXCR to the multiplex PCR reads. There are 500,000 to 550,000 distinct CDR3 sequences in the sample; less than 25% occur only once, and more than 25% lies in the top ten. Sequencing used blood. The receptor set was obtained from a young man with Graves' hyperthyroidism. Both conserved end residues are part of each CDR3. The D gene is left open where the match is weak. Clone size is shown for a subset of rows, as once, few, many or a class of expanded clone.

J gene: TRBJ2-7
V gene: TRBV5-1
D gene: -
clone size: -
CDR3 DNA: TGCGCCAGCAGCCTTCGGGCCCTCAGTGAAGAGCAGTACTTC
CDR3 protein: CASSLRALSEEQYF

J gene: TRBJ1-1
V gene: TRBV30
D gene: -
clone size: -
CDR3 DNA: TGTGCCCGCTCTGATACAGGGTTCGCTGAAGCTTTCTTT
CDR3 protein: CARSDTGFAEAFF

J gene: TRBJ2-7
V gene: TRBV4-1
D gene: TRBD2
clone size: -
CDR3 DNA: TGCGCCAGCAGCCAAGATCTTCTCTTAAGCGGGAGACCCTACGAGCAGTACTTC
CDR3 protein: CASSQDLLLSGRPYEQYF

J gene: TRBJ2-2
V gene: TRBV28
D gene: -
clone size: -
CDR3 DNA: TGTGCCAGCAGGTTACTCGTCGGGGAGCTGTTTTTT
CDR3 protein: CASRLLVGELFF

J gene: TRBJ2-7
V gene: TRBV20-1
D gene: TRBD1
clone size: many
CDR3 DNA: TGCAGTGCTAGTCCCGGTCGCGACAGGGTGGTCTACGAGCAGTACTTC
CDR3 protein: CSASPGRDRVVYEQYF

J gene: TRBJ1-5
V gene: TRBV6-1
D gene: -
clone size: many
CDR3 DNA: TGTGCCAGCAGTGTCTCCAGACCCGATCAGCCCCAGCATTTT
CDR3 protein: CASSVSRPDQPQHF

J gene: TRBJ1-2
V gene: TRBV30
D gene: TRBD1
clone size: many
CDR3 DNA: TGTGCCTGCCAAGGACAGGGCCTGCCCTATGGCTACACCTTC
CDR3 protein: CACQGQGLPYGYTF

J gene: TRBJ2-5
V gene: TRBV6-1
D gene: -
clone size: many
CDR3 DNA: TGTGCCAGCAGTGAAGGCCCTAGCGCGGACCAAGAGACCCAGTACTTC
CDR3 protein: CASSEGPSADQETQYF

J gene: TRBJ1-2
V gene: TRBV12-3/TRBV12-4
D gene: -
clone size: many
CDR3 DNA: TGTGCCAGCAGCCCTGGAAGAGGCTATGGCTACACCTTC
CDR3 protein: CASSPGRGYGYTF

J gene: TRBJ2-5
V gene: TRBV7-8
D gene: TRBD2
clone size: -
CDR3 DNA: TGCGCCAGCGGCTTGTCGACTAGCGCGAGGGCCCAGTACTTC
CDR3 protein: CASGLSTSARAQYF

J gene: TRBJ2-5
V gene: TRBV5-6
D gene: TRBD2
clone size: many
CDR3 DNA: TGTGCCAGCAGCTTGGTGGCTCCTAGCGGGGTTGAGGTTCAAGAGACCCAGTACTTC
CDR3 protein: CASSLVAPSGVEVQETQYF

J gene: TRBJ1-1
V gene: TRBV12-3/TRBV12-4
D gene: TRBD1
clone size: many
CDR3 DNA: TGTGCCAGCAGTGCCAGGGGGCGGGTCACTGAAGCTTTCTTT
CDR3 protein: CASSARGRVTEAFF

J gene: TRBJ1-2
V gene: TRBV7-2
D gene: -
clone size: many
CDR3 DNA: TGTGCCAGCAGCTACTTCACTCGGACAGCCTATGGCTACACCTTC
CDR3 protein: CASSYFTRTAYGYTF

J gene: TRBJ1-6
V gene: TRBV6-1
D gene: -
clone size: many
CDR3 DNA: TGTGCCAGCAAAACGAGGGGAAACTATAATTCACCCCTCCACTTT
CDR3 protein: CASKTRGNYNSPLHF

J gene: TRBJ2-7
V gene: TRBV20-1
D gene: TRBD2
clone size: many
CDR3 DNA: TGCAGTGCCCCCGGGACTAGCGGCTACGAGCAGTACTTC
CDR3 protein: CSAPGTSGYEQYF

J gene: TRBJ1-1
V gene: TRBV25-1
D gene: TRBD1
clone size: many
CDR3 DNA: TGTGCCAGCAGGCAGGGGGCGAAGGCTGAAGCTTTCTTT
CDR3 protein: CASRQGAKAEAFF

J gene: TRBJ1-2
V gene: TRBV12-3/TRBV12-4
D gene: -
clone size: many
CDR3 DNA: TGTGCCAGCAGGGGACCCCCCCAGGGAGGCTATGGCTACACCTTC
CDR3 protein: CASRGPPQGGYGYTF

J gene: TRBJ1-5
V gene: TRBV28
D gene: TRBD1
clone size: -
CDR3 DNA: TGTGCCAGCAACCCCACGGGACAGGTTGGCCAGCCCCAGCATTTT
CDR3 protein: CASNPTGQVGQPQHF

J gene: TRBJ2-7
V gene: TRBV6-1
D gene: TRBD2
clone size: -
CDR3 DNA: TGTGCCAGCAGGCCTAGCGGGAGGATCAACGAGCAGTACTTC
CDR3 protein: CASRPSGRINEQYF

J gene: TRBJ1-3
V gene: TRBV6-5
D gene: -
clone size: -
CDR3 DNA: TGTGCCAGCAGTTACTCAAGGGACCTAGGAAACACCATATATTTT
CDR3 protein: CASSYSRDLGNTIYF

J gene: TRBJ1-3
V gene: TRBV6-1
D gene: -
clone size: -
CDR3 DNA: TGTGCCAGCAGTGATGGACCGAGCTCTGGAAACACCATATATTTT
CDR3 protein: CASSDGPSSGNTIYF

J gene: TRBJ2-3
V gene: TRBV12-3/TRBV12-4
D gene: TRBD1
clone size: few
CDR3 DNA: TGTGCCAGCAGTTCCTTGGACAGGGGAAGTGGAGATACGCAGTATTTT
CDR3 protein: CASSSLDRGSGDTQYF

J gene: TRBJ1-2
V gene: TRBV6-4
D gene: -
clone size: -
CDR3 DNA: TGTGCCAGCAGTGAATACAGGGACTATGGCTACACCTTC
CDR3 protein: CASSEYRDYGYTF

J gene: TRBJ2-5
V gene: TRBV5-1
D gene: -
clone size: -
CDR3 DNA: TGCGCCAGCGCCAGGAGGGGGGCCGAGGAGACCCAGTACTTC
CDR3 protein: CASARRGAEETQYF

J gene: TRBJ1-1
V gene: TRBV12-5
D gene: -
clone size: many
CDR3 DNA: TGTGCTAGTGTCACTGAGGCAGGGCGGGGAACTGAAGCTTTCTTT
CDR3 protein: CASVTEAGRGTEAFF

J gene: TRBJ2-7
V gene: TRBV15
D gene: TRBD1
clone size: many
CDR3 DNA: TGTGCCACCAGCAGTCCTCAGGGGGACACCTACGAGCAGTACTTC
CDR3 protein: CATSSPQGDTYEQYF

J gene: TRBJ2-5
V gene: TRBV20-1
D gene: -
clone size: many
CDR3 DNA: TGCAGTGCTAGACCCCTCAGGACAGCGCAAGAGACCCAGTACTTC
CDR3 protein: CSARPLRTAQETQYF

J gene: TRBJ1-5
V gene: TRBV19
D gene: -
clone size: few
CDR3 DNA: TGTGCCAGTAGTATCTCAGATAATCGGCCCCAGCATTTT
CDR3 protein: CASSISDNRPQHF